One and the same sample provided the 6 T cell receptor beta chains below, sequenced in a study of blood T cells in healthy people across ages. Using a J-beta primer mix together with a sample-barcoded 5' primer, a second PCR was run for roughly 7 to 11 cycles. TCRdb processed the 5' RACE reads anew with MiXCR; each CDR3 protein has one entry. The data contain about 680,000 distinct CDR3 sequences, over 45% of them singletons. The sequencing input was blood. The receptors stem from a woman aged 60-75 years in good health.

This chain connects TRBV15 to TRBJ1-2; D is ambiguous. This CDR3 has 18 amino acids. Germline loops: CDR1 LNHNV, CDR2 YYDKDF (reference sequence). The V gene lost 0 bases and the J gene lost 2 bases, with 19 bases spanning the gap. This CDR3 reads CATSRDHGMAEPNYGYTF. The CDR3 DNA reads as TGTGCCACCAGCAGAGATCACGGAATGGCCGAACCCAACTATGGCTACACCTTC.

The chain is built from TRBV7-2 and TRBJ2-3; 9 nucleotides match TRBD1. The CDR3 runs 16 residues. Germline CDR1 SGHTA, CDR2 FQGNSA. Trimming cost V 8 bases and J 2 bases; bases outside gene matches: 11. CDR3 amino acids: CASAQGAGLNTDTQYF. The DNA of the CDR3 is TGTGCCAGCGCACAGGGGGCAGGATTAAACACAGATACGCAGTATTTT.

This sequence joins TRBV20-1 and TRBJ1-1; D is undetermined. The germline gives CDR1 DFQATT, CDR2 SNEGSKA (reference sequence). The CDR3 is made up of 12 amino acids. V dropped 2 bases and J dropped 6 bases, with 10 bases sitting between them. The CDR3 DNA reads as TGCAGTGCTAGATCAGACATCGCTGAAGCTTTCTTT. It codes for CSARSDIAEAFF.

The genes are TRBV6-2 or TRBV6-3 and TRBJ2-4, with 8 bases aligning to TRBD1. The J call may be incorrect, as the DNA end agrees better with TRBJ2-7. This CDR3 region has 15 residues. CDR1 and CDR2 from the germline V gene are MNHEY and SVGEGT. The CDR3 DNA reads as TGTGCCAGCAGTTACACGGCAGGGGGCCGCTACGAGCAGTACTTC. It specifies CASSYTAGGRYEQYF.

This clonotype was counted only a few times. The chain combines TRBV3-1 with TRBJ2-1, with a weak D call TRBD2 (5 bases). Germline V gene lookup returns CDR1 LGHDT and CDR2 YNNKEL (reference sequence). The CDR3 totals 13 residues. Trimming took 1 base from V and 15 from J, leaving 16 bases between them. The CDR3 bases are TGTGCCAGCAGCCAAGTGTTAGCGCCCCTCATGTTCTTC. Its translation is CASSQVLAPLMFF.

This clonotype was seen a few times. CDR3 coding DNA: TGTGCCAGCTCATCGGAGGTTCCGCGCCCAGGCAAAAACATTCAGTACTTC. Protein: CASSSEVPRPGKNIQYF. The chain links TRBV18 to TRBJ2-4; TRBD2 might be the D (5 bases). Trimming cost V 5 bases and J 3 bases, with 20 bases left between them. Germline V lookup: CDR1 KGHSH, CDR2 LQKENI. There are 17 residues in the CDR3.